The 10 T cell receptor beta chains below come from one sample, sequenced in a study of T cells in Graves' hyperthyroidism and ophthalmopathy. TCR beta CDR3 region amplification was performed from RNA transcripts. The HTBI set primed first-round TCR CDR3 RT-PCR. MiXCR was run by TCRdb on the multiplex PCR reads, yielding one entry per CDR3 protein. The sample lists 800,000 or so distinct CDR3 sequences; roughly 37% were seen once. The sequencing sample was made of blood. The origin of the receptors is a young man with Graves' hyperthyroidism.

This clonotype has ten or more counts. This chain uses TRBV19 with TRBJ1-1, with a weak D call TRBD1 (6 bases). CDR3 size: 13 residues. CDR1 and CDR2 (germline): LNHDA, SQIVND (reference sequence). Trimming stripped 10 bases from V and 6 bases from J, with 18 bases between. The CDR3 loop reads CATSREGGPEAFF. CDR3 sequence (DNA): TGTGCCACCTCGCGCGAGGGGGGACCTGAAGCTTTCTTT.

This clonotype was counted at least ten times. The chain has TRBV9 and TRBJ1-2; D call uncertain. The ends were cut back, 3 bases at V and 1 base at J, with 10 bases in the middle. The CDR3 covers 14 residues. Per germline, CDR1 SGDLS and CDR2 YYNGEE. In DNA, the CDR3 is TGTGCCAGCAGCGAGGAATTTCATAACTATGGCTACACCTTC. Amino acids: CASSEEFHNYGYTF.

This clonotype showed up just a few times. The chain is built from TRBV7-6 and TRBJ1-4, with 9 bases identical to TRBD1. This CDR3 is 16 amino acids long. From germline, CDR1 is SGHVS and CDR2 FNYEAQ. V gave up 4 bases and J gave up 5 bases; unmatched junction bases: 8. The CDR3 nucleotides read TGTGCCAGCAGCTCGTCCCGACAGGGGGTAAATGAAAAACTGTTTTTT. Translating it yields CASSSSRQGVNEKLFF.

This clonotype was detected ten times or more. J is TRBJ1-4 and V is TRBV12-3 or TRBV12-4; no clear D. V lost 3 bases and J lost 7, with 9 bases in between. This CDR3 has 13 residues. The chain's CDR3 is CASSLVWGEKLFF. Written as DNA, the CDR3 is TGTGCCAGCAGTTTGGTCTGGGGTGAAAAACTGTTTTTT.

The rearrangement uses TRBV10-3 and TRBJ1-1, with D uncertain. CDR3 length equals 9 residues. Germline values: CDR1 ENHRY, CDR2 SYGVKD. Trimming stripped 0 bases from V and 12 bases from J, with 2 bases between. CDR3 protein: CAISESTFF. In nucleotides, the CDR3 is TGTGCCATCAGTGAGTCGACTTTCTTT.

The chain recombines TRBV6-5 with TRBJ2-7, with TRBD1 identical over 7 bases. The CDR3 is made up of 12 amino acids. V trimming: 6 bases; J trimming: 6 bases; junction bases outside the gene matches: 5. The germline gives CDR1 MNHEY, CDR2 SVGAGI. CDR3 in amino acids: CASSHRGAEQYF. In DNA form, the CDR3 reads TGTGCCAGCAGCCACAGGGGAGCCGAGCAGTACTTC.

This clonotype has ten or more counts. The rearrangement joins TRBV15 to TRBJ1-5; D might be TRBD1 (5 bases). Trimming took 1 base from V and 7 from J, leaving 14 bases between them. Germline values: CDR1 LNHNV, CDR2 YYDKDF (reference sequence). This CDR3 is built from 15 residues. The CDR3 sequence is CATSRGTGAGQPQHF. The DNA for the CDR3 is TGTGCCACCAGCAGAGGTACAGGAGCGGGACAGCCCCAGCATTTT.

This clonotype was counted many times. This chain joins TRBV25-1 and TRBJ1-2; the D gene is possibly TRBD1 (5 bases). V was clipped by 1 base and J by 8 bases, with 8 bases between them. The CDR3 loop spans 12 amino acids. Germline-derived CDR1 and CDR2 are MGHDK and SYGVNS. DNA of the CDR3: TGTGCCAGCAGTGAATTTTGGGGGGGCTACACCTTC. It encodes CASSEFWGGYTF.

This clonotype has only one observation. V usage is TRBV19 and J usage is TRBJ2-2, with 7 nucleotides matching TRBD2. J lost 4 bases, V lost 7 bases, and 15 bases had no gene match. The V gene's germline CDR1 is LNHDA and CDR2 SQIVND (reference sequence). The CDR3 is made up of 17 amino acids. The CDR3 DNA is TGTGCCAGTAACCCCCTCGCTAGCGGAGCGGGCACCGGGGAGCTGTTTTTT. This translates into CASNPLASGAGTGELFF.

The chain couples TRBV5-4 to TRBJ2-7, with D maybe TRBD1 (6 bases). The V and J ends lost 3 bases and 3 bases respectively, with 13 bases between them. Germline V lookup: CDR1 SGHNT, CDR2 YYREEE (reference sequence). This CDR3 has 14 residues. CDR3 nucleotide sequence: TGTGCCAGCAGCTCGCAACAGGGCCTCTACGAGCAGTACTTC. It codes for CASSSQQGLYEQYF.